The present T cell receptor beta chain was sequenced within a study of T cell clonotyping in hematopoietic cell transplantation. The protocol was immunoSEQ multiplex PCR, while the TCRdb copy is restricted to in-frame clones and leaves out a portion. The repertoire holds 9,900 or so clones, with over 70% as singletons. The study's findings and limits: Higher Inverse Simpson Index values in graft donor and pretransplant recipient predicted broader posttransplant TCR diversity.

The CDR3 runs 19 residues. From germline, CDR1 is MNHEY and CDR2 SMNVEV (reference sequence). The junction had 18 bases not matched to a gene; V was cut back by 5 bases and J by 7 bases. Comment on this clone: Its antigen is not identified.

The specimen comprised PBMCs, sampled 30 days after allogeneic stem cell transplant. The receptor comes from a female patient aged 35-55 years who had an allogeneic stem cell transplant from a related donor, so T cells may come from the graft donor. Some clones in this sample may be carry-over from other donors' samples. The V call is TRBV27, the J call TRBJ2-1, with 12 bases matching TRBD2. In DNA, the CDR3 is TGTGCCAGCAGTCCAGGGACAGGGCTAGCGGGAGGGCTAGGGAATGAGCAGTTCTTC. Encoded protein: CASSPGTGLAGGLGNEQFF.